This TCR beta chain was obtained from a study of PD-1 blockade in classical Hodgkin lymphoma. Study context: Every 2 weeks, patients got 3 mg/kg intravenous nivolumab.

This CDR3 is built from 15 residues. V lost 4 bases, J lost 4 bases, and 17 bases lay in between. Per germline, CDR1 SGHRS and CDR2 YFSETQ. Brentuximab vedotin exposure varied among the patients, all of whom had relapsed after autologous stem cell transplantation. The table came from immunoSEQ multiplex PCR; TCRdb's copy has only in-frame clones and leaves some out. Of about 11,000 clones listed, around 75% are singletons. The sample in question was peripheral blood mononuclear cells (PBMCs), obtained at baseline. This TCR was sampled from a human donor with classical Hodgkin lymphoma. This chain joins TRBV5-1 and TRBJ2-5, with D possibly called TRBD1 or TRBD2 (5 bases each). The CDR3 region is CASSPGTPGVETQYF. In nucleotides, the CDR3 is TGCGCCAGCAGCCCCGGGACCCCCGGGGTAGAGACCCAGTACTTC.